Listed below are T cell receptor beta chains from one sample, sequenced in a study of T cell repertoires in ileal Crohn's disease. Using immunoSEQ multiplex PCR, the repertoire was profiled, and TCRdb retains in-frame clones only, with some absent. The sample contains some 16,000 clones, about 92% of which appear only once. Sequencing used ileal tissue. The receptors shown here come from an adult with Crohn's disease. The CDR3 runs from the conserved cysteine through the conserved F or W. Fields, in order: V gene, clone size, D gene, J gene, CDR3 length, CDR3 DNA, CDR3 protein. The D gene is left open where the match is weak. A clone size is listed for some rows: how often the clone was seen (once, few, many), or a class if it is expanded.

TRBV14	-	TRBD2	TRBJ2-1	16	TGTGCCAGCAGCCGACTAGCGGGGGGCTCCTACAATGAGCAGTTCTTC	CASSRLAGGSYNEQFF
TRBV4-1	-	-	TRBJ1-3	14	TGCGCCAGCAGCCAAGAACCGGGGGTGGCGACCATATATTTT	CASSQEPGVATIYF
TRBV19	-	TRBD1	TRBJ1-4	13	TGTGCCAGTTCACAGGGGGAAGTTGAGAAACTGTTTTTT	CASSQGEVEKLFF
TRBV5-1	-	TRBD2	TRBJ2-5	16	TGCGCCAGCAGCTTGAGTGCCGCGGGGGAACAAGAGACCCAGTACTTC	CASSLSAAGEQETQYF
TRBV5-1	-	-	TRBJ2-2	15	TGCGCCAGCAGCGACCGGACAATGAACACCGGGGAGCTGTTTTTT	CASSDRTMNTGELFF
TRBV7-3	-	-	TRBJ2-7	13	TGTGCCAGCAGCTTAACGGGAAGGGGCGAGCAGTACTTC	CASSLTGRGEQYF
TRBV7-2	-	-	TRBJ2-7	13	TGTGCCAGCAGCTGGCGGGGCGCCTACGAGCAGTACTTC	CASSWRGAYEQYF
TRBV27	-	TRBD1	TRBJ1-2	15	TGTGCCAGCAGTGACCGGGACAGGGGGTTATATGGCTACACCTTC	CASSDRDRGLYGYTF
TRBV5-1	once	-	TRBJ1-2	14	TGCGCCAGCAGCTCCGACTCCGCTGGGTATGGCTACACCTTC	CASSSDSAGYGYTF
TRBV9	-	TRBD1	TRBJ2-3	15	TGTGCCAGCAGCGTAGCAGGGGGTTATGAAGATACGCAGTATTTT	CASSVAGGYEDTQYF
TRBV11-2	-	TRBD1	TRBJ1-2	15	TGTGCCAGCAGCTTGTCTCAGGGGGGTAACTATGGCTACACCTTC	CASSLSQGGNYGYTF
TRBV5-4	once	TRBD2	TRBJ2-3	16	TGTGCCAGCAGCCCTGGGACTAGCGGGGTCTCAGATACGCAGTATTTT	CASSPGTSGVSDTQYF
TRBV6-1	few	-	TRBJ2-7	15	TGTGCCAGCAGTGAATTCGTCGTCACCCTAGACGAGCAGTACTTC	CASSEFVVTLDEQYF
TRBV7-8	-	TRBD1	TRBJ1-1	17	TGTGCCAGCAGCTCGCGTGGGACAGGGGCCACGAACACTGAAGCTTTCTTT	CASSSRGTGATNTEAFF
TRBV29-1	-	-	TRBJ2-2	14	TGCAGCGTTTTTGACACGATGAACACCGGGGAGCTGTTTTTT	CSVFDTMNTGELFF
TRBV30	-	-	TRBJ1-2	13	TGTGCCTGGATGGAGAAACCGGCCTATGGCTACACCTTC	CAWMEKPAYGYTF
TRBV6-1	-	TRBD2	TRBJ2-3	15	TGTGCCAGTTTCCCTCTAGCGGACCCGCGTGATACGCAGTATTTT	CASFPLADPRDTQYF
TRBV19	-	-	TRBJ1-2	14	TGTGCCAGTAGCCTACCCGGGGGGTTCTATGGCTACACCTTC	CASSLPGGFYGYTF